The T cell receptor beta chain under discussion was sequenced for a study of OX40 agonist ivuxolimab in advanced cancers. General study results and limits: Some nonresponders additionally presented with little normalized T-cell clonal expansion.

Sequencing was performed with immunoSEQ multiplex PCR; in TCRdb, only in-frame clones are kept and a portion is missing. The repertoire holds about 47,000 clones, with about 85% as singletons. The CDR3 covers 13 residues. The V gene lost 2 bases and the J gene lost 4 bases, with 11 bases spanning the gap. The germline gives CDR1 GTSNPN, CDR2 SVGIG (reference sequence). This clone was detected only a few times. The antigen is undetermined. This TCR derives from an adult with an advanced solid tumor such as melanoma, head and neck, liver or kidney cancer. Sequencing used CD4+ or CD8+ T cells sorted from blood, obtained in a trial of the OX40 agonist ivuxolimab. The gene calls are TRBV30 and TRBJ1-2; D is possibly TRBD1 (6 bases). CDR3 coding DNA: TGTGCCTGGAGTCCAGGGGAAGGCTATGGCTACACCTTC. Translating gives CAWSPGEGYGYTF.